The 22 T cell receptor beta chains below come from one sample, sequenced in a study of chemoradiotherapy in HPV16-positive cancers. Some clones are missing from TCRdb's copy, which holds only in-frame ones; the method was immunoSEQ multiplex PCR. The data hold about 30,000 clones, with roughly nine tenths observed a single time. The sample in question was blood, obtained from a patient who underwent chemoradiotherapy. The source of these receptors is a human donor with HPV-associated anogenital cancer.

The genes are TRBV29-1 and TRBJ2-5; the D gene is possibly TRBD1 (5 bases). The CDR3 has 12 amino acids. Germline loops: CDR1 SQVTM, CDR2 ANQGSEA. The V and J ends lost 4 bases and 2 bases respectively, with 8 bases between them. The CDR3 bases are TGCAGCGTTGGTCAGGGACAAGAGACCCAGTACTTC. Encoded protein: CSVGQGQETQYF.

This sequence joins TRBV18 and TRBJ2-7; no clear D gene. The V gene lost 2 bases and the J gene lost 1 base, with 9 bases spanning the gap. This CDR3 is built from 14 residues. CDR1 and CDR2 from the germline V gene are KGHSH and LQKENI. The CDR3, as DNA: TGTGCCAGCTCACCAGAAAAGGGTTCCTACGAGCAGTACTTC. It codes for CASSPEKGSYEQYF.

The chain joins TRBV5-1 to TRBJ2-3, with TRBD2 as a possible D gene (6 bases). V dropped 0 bases and J dropped 1 base, with 9 bases sitting between them. Germline lookup yields CDR1 SGHRS and CDR2 YFSETQ. This CDR3 is built from 15 residues. The chain's CDR3 is CASSLVTGGTDTQYF. CDR3 nucleotides: TGCGCCAGCAGCTTGGTGACGGGGGGCACAGATACGCAGTATTTT. Complete variable domain (other parts from reference TRBV5-1 and TRBJ2-3): KAGVTQTPRYLIKTRGQQVTLSCSPISGHRSVSWYQQTPGQGLQFLFEYFSETQRNKGNFPGRFSGRQFSNSRSEMNVSTLELGDSALYLCASSLVTGGTDTQYFGPGTRLTVL.

In DNA form, the CDR3 reads TGTGCCAGCAGTTCCCCGAAGGGGCAGTTCTTC. The encoded protein is CASSSPKGQFF. The J gene is TRBJ2-1, the V gene TRBV27, with unresolved D. Between the trimmed V and J ends, which lost 4 bases and 12 bases, there was a span of 10 bases. Germline CDR1 and CDR2: MNHEY and SMNVEV (reference sequence). The CDR3 is 11 amino acids.

This chain uses TRBV16 with TRBJ2-7; weak D call: TRBD1 (6 bases). Germline lookup yields CDR1 KGHSY and CDR2 FQNENV. The CDR3 covers 12 residues. Trimming shortened V by 2 bases and J by 4 bases, and 6 bases separated the two germline ends. Here the CDR3 DNA reads TGTGCCAGCAGCCAAGACAGGTACGAGCAGTACTTC. Its protein is CASSQDRYEQYF.

The chain is built from TRBV6-6 and TRBJ2-5; perhaps D is TRBD1 or TRBD2 (6 bases each). V lost 2 bases and J 5 bases, leaving 12 bases between the germline ends. The length of the CDR3 is 14 residues. CDR1 and CDR2 (germline): MNHNY, SVGAGI (reference sequence). CDR3 region: CASSYIRGLETQYF. The DNA for the CDR3 is TGTGCCAGCAGTTACATTCGGGGGCTGGAGACCCAGTACTTC.

This chain uses TRBV2 with TRBJ1-1; 8 nucleotides align to TRBD1. This CDR3 has 13 amino acids. With 6 bases clipped from V and 4 bases from J, the junction kept 4 bases outside the gene matches. Germline V gives CDR1 SNHLY, CDR2 FYNNEI. Written as DNA, the CDR3 is TGTGCCAGCAGCCGACAGGGGAGCACTGAAGCTTTCTTT. This codes for CASSRQGSTEAFF.

The rearrangement joins TRBV28 to TRBJ1-1, with a weak D call TRBD1 (6 bases). The CDR3 is 13 residues long. V lost 1 base and J 10 bases, leaving 13 bases between the germline ends. Germline V lookup: CDR1 MDHEN, CDR2 SYDVKM. CDR3 in amino acids: CASSLSAGTLAFF. CDR3 coding DNA: TGTGCCAGCAGTTTATCGGCCGGGACATTAGCTTTCTTT. Drawing the rest from reference TRBV28 and TRBJ1-1, the complete variable domain is DVKVTQSSRYLVKRTGEKVFLECVQDMDHENMFWYRQDPGLGLRLIYFSYDVKMKEKGDIPEGYSVSREKKERFSLILESASTNQTSMYLCASSLSAGTLAFFGQGTRLTVV.

This rearrangement joins TRBV27 to TRBJ2-1, with D tentatively TRBD1 (6 bases). Trimming took 5 bases from V and 6 from J, leaving 20 bases between them. The CDR3 spans 16 residues. The V gene's germline CDR1 is MNHEY and CDR2 SMNVEV (reference sequence). As DNA, the CDR3 is TGTGCCAGCAGTAAACTCCAGGGGAATTATTTCAATGAGCAGTTCTTC. This gives the protein CASSKLQGNYFNEQFF.

The chain carries TRBV28 and TRBJ1-1, with TRBD1 matching 9 bases. After removal of 6 bases from V and 4 bases from J, the junction contained 9 bases not matched to a gene. Germline-derived CDR1 and CDR2 are MDHEN and SYDVKM. The CDR3 sequence is 15 residues long. The CDR3 DNA reads TGTGCCAGCAGAGCGTCGGGACAGGGAAGCACTGAAGCTTTCTTT. Translation gives CASRASGQGSTEAFF.

This chain connects TRBV19 to TRBJ2-5; the match to TRBD1 covers 8 bases. The CDR3 runs 13 residues. The germline CDR1 and CDR2 sequences are LNHDA and SQIVND (reference sequence). J lost 6 bases, V lost 9 bases, and 9 bases had no gene match. CDR3 region: CASSTGGAKTQYF. CDR3 nucleotides: TGTGCCAGCTCCACAGGGGGAGCGAAGACCCAGTACTTC.

The chain carries TRBV5-1 and TRBJ2-6; 7 bases fit TRBD1. Trimming cost V 4 bases and J 0 bases; bases outside gene matches: 10. CDR3 size: 18 residues. CDR1 and CDR2 from the germline V gene are SGHRS and YFSETQ. The CDR3 reads CASSAAGTAYSGANVLTF. CDR3 in DNA: TGCGCCAGCAGCGCCGCCGGGACAGCTTACTCTGGGGCCAACGTCCTGACTTTC. The variable domain in full, with the rest retrieved from reference TRBV5-1 and TRBJ2-6, is KAGVTQTPRYLIKTRGQQVTLSCSPISGHRSVSWYQQTPGQGLQFLFEYFSETQRNKGNFPGRFSGRQFSNSRSEMNVSTLELGDSALYLCASSAAGTAYSGANVLTFGAGSRLTVL.

The V gene is TRBV30, the J gene TRBJ1-4; no firm D call. V dropped 5 bases and J dropped 0 bases, with 10 bases sitting between them. Germline assignment: CDR1 GTSNPN and CDR2 SVGIG (reference sequence). CDR3 length: 14 residues. The CDR3 sequence is CAWGRWPTNEKLFF. The CDR3, as DNA: TGTGCCTGGGGGAGGTGGCCAACTAATGAAAAACTGTTTTTT.

The chain recombines TRBV5-1 with TRBJ1-1, with no clear D. The V end was cut by 2 bases, the J end by 0 bases, with 8 bases between. CDR1 and CDR2 (germline): SGHRS, YFSETQ. This CDR3 is 14 amino acids long. CDR3: CASSFVGMNTEAFF. As DNA, the CDR3 is TGCGCCAGCAGCTTTGTGGGGATGAACACTGAAGCTTTCTTT.

The CDR3 reads CAISPGQGLLYEQYF. The CDR3 region has the DNA TGTGCCATCAGTCCGGGACAGGGGCTTCTCTACGAGCAGTACTTC. The rearrangement joins TRBV10-3 to TRBJ2-7; 10 bases line up with TRBD1. V shed 5 bases and J 3 bases; nucleotides not matched to a gene: 7. CDR1 is ENHRY and CDR2 is SYGVKD in the germline V gene. The CDR3 has 15 residues.

The genes are TRBV27 and TRBJ2-1, with D maybe TRBD1 (6 bases). Germline V gives CDR1 MNHEY, CDR2 SMNVEV (reference sequence). The V end lost 2 bases, the J end lost 9 bases, and 14 bases lay between the germline ends. The CDR3 runs to 14 residues. The CDR3 reads CASSLGTGLTEQFF. The CDR3 coding sequence is TGTGCCAGCAGTTTAGGCACAGGGTTGACTGAGCAGTTCTTC.

The J gene is TRBJ2-2, the V gene TRBV7-9, with 7 bases identical to TRBD2. V lost 1 base to trimming and J lost 1 base; unmatched junction nucleotides: 6. Germline V lookup: CDR1 SEHNR, CDR2 FQNEAQ (reference sequence). The length of the CDR3 is 17 residues. This chain's CDR3 is CASSLGGGLMNTGELFF. The DNA for the CDR3 is TGTGCCAGCAGCTTAGGCGGGGGACTTATGAACACCGGGGAGCTGTTTTTT.

This chain uses TRBV5-6 with TRBJ2-1; TRBD2 matches 7 bases. The V segment lost 2 bases and the J segment 6 bases; nucleotides outside the gene matches: 8. The CDR3 is made up of 15 amino acids. The germline V gene encodes CDR1 SGHDT and CDR2 YYEEEE. DNA of the CDR3: TGTGCCAGCAGCTTCGTTAATGGGGGGGGCAATGAGCAGTTCTTC. Its protein is CASSFVNGGGNEQFF.

The chain employs TRBV5-1 and TRBJ2-1; possibly TRBD1 for D (6 bases). CDR1 SGHRS and CDR2 YFSETQ come from the germline V gene. Trimming shortened V by 5 bases and J by 7 bases, and 13 bases separated the two germline ends. CDR3 length: 13 amino acids. The CDR3 DNA reads as TGCGCCAGCAGGACAGGTTCGCAAAATGAGCAGTTCTTC. Its protein product is CASRTGSQNEQFF.

The rearrangement links TRBV19 to TRBJ2-1; the D is unclear. Trimming stripped 2 bases from V and 5 bases from J, with 7 bases between. The CDR3 is 13 residues long. CDR1 is LNHDA, CDR2 SQIVND, per germline (reference sequence). The CDR3 here is CASSITDDNEQFF. In nucleotides, the CDR3 is TGTGCCAGTAGTATAACGGACGACAATGAGCAGTTCTTC.

The chain employs TRBV15 and TRBJ2-5, with 10 bases fitting TRBD2. With 0 bases clipped from V and 2 bases from J, the junction kept 3 bases outside the gene matches. The CDR3 has 16 residues. The germline CDR1 and CDR2 sequences are LNHNV and YYDKDF (reference sequence). The chain's CDR3 is CATSRDPSGRQETQYF. The CDR3 nucleotides read TGTGCCACCAGCAGAGACCCTAGCGGGAGACAAGAGACCCAGTACTTC.

This clone was detected only once. The chain employs TRBV6-1 and TRBJ2-1; 14 bases agree with TRBD2. Germline V lookup: CDR1 MNHNS, CDR2 SASEGT. J gave up 4 bases and V 4 bases, and 6 bases lay outside the gene matches. This CDR3 is built from 17 residues. Written as DNA, the CDR3 is TGTGCCAGCAGTGCCGGACTAGCGGGAGGCAGTTACAATGAGCAGTTCTTC. Protein: CASSAGLAGGSYNEQFF.